The T cell receptor beta chain under discussion was sequenced for a study of human T cells and chemical hapten exposure. About the study: Donors were sensitized with 2% DPC on the upper inner arm. Alopecia areata, totalis or universalis was found in mostly female patients.

As for time point: pre-sensitization, week 0. Treatment denoted: therapeutic diphenylcyclopropenone sensitization with weekly scalp DPC. At every patch-test visit, blood was drawn before the patch test was applied. This clonotype was detected a few times. Individual cDNA molecules each carried unique molecular identifiers attached by the library. TCRdb analysed the RACE reads with MiXCR anew, one entry per CDR3 protein. The top ten hold around 2.6% of the sample, which has 350,000 to 450,000 distinct CDR3 sequences, around 5.5% seen once. This specimen consisted of whole blood, obtained in connection with sensitization to the hapten diphenylcyclopropenone (DPC). The source is a woman in her fifties or sixties with alopecia areata. Some clones in this sample may be carry-over from other donors' samples.

The CDR3 loop reads CSAREGQNTEAFF. The CDR3 region has the DNA TGCAGTGCTAGAGAAGGACAGAACACTGAAGCTTTCTTT. The chain joins TRBV20-1 to TRBJ1-1; perhaps TRBD1 as D (5 bases). The CDR3 sequence is 13 residues long. The V end was cut by 0 bases, the J end by 1 base, with 6 bases between. In germline, CDR1 is DFQATT, CDR2 SNEGSKA (reference sequence).